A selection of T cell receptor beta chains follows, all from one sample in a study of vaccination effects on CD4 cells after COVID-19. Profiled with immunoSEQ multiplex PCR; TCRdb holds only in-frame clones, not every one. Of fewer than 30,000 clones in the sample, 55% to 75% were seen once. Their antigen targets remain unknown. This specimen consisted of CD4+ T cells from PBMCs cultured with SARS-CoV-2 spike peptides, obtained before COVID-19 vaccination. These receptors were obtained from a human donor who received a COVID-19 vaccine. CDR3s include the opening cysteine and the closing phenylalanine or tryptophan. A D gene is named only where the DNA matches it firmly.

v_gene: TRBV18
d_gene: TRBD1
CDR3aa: CASSPWGQSNLYGYTF

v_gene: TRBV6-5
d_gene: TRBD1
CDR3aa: CASSRGLANEKLFF

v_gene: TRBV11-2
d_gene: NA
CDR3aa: CASSLSISNPQHF

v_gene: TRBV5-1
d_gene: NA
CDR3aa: CASSFTGSYGYTF

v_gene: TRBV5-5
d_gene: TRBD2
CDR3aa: CASSLTGDQGLGNLFF

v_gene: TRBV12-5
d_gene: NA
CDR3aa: CASEAGNSYEQYF

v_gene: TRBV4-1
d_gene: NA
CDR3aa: CASSQASAGEKLFF

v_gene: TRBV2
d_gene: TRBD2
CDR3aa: CASSGLAGNEQFF

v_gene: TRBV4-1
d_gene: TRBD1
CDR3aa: CASSQGVFYRGVLGHEQYF

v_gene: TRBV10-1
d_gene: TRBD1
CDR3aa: CASSRGQGRNEQFF

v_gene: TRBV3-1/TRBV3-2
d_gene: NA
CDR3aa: CASSHGPGINSPLHF

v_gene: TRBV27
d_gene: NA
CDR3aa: CASSLTSSYNEQFF

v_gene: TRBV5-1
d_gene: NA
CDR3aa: CASSLGAPVGGGEQYF

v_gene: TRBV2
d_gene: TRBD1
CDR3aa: CASSRQGTVNTEAFF

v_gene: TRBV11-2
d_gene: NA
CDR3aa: CASSLIWGAGNIQYF

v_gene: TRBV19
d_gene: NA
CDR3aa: CASSVQGGSYNSPLHF

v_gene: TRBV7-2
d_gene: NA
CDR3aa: CASSFASTGANVLTF

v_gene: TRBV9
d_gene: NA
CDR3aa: CASSVGTLETQYF

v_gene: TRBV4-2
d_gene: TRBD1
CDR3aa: CASTSTGGSGGYTF

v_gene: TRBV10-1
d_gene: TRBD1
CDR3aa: CATTYGQGSQETQYF

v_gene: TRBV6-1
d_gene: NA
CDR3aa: CASSEPGPYEQYF

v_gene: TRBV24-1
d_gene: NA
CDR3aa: CATSDFRTDTQYF

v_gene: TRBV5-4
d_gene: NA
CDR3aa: CASSLEGAAAYGYTF

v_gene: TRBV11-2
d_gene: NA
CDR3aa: CASSRDRNPYSPLHF

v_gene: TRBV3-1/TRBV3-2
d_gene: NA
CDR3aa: CASSPDTGNSPLHF

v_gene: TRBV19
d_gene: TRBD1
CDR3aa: CASTSDRGLRETQYF

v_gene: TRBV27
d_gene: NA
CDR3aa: CASSLQANYGYTF

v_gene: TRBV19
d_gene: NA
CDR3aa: CASSIRSTNSSGNTIYF

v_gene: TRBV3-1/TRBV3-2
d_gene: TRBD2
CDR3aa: CASRPHTSGVYEQFF

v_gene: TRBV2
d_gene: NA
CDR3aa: CASSFGNSNQPQHF

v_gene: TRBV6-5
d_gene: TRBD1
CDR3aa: CASSWDRNSYEQYF

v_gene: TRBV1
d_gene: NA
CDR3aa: CTSSQGVSNQPQHF

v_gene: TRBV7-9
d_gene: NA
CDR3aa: CASSRGIDTQYF

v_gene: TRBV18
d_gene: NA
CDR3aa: CASSPEVGLAYEQYF

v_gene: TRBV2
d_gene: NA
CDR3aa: CASSEAPGGLNTF

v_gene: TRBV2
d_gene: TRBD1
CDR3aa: CASRGDRGFRGYTF

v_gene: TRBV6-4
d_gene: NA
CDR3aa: CASREDGELFF

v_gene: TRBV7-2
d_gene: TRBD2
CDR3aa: CASSPHGGEAYEQYF

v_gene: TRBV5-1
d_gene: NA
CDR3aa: CASPRIRGRRYEQYF

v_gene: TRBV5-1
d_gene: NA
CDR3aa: CASSSQGTTDTQYF

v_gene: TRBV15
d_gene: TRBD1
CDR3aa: CATSSVDRASDTIYF

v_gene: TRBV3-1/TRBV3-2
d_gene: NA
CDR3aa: CASSQARSYTF

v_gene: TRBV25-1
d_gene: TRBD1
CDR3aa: CASRGTGPEAFF

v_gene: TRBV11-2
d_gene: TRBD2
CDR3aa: CASSLGLATNEQFF

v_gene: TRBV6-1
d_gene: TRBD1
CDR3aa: CASSEPGTGSYEQYF

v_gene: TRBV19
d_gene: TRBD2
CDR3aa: CASRELAGGYYNEQFF

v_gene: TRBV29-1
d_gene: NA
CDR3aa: CSVEEGGGQPQHF

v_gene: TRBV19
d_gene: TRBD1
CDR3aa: CASSLPRDRVGYTF

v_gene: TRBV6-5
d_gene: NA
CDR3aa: CASSYRQNTEAFF